This entry lists 12 T cell receptor beta chains sequenced from one sample in a study of CD8+CD57+ T cells in acquired aplastic anemia. Whoever was chosen for sequencing had shown CD8+CD57+ cell expansion by flow cytometry. Profiling that covered TCR beta VDJ and CDR3 relied on genomic DNA as its template. TCRdb reanalysed the reads using MiXCR and keeps one entry per CDR3 protein. The sample consists of roughly 260,000 distinct CDR3 sequences, approximately 45% of them appearing once. Sequencing was carried out using sorted CD4+, CD8+, or CD8+CD57+ T cells (not recorded which) from PBMCs. The source of these receptors is a human donor with aplastic anemia.

The chain recombines TRBV10-3 with TRBJ2-5, with D perhaps being TRBD1 or TRBD2 (5 bases each). This CDR3 contains 13 residues. V lost 10 bases, J lost 7 bases, and 19 bases lay in between. Germline loops: CDR1 ENHRY, CDR2 SYGVKD. DNA for the CDR3: TGTGCCAGCAGCCGGGACGGTTACGGGACCCAGTACTTC. This codes for CASSRDGYGTQYF.

V gene TRBV7-6 combines with J gene TRBJ2-7; TRBD1 matches at 9 bases. This CDR3 is built from 15 residues. With 5 bases clipped from V and 7 bases from J, the junction kept 12 bases outside the gene matches. The germline V gene encodes CDR1 SGHVS and CDR2 FNYEAQ. The chain's CDR3 is CASSPTGTGFEEQYF. DNA of the CDR3: TGTGCCAGCAGCCCCACCGGGACAGGGTTTGAGGAGCAGTACTTC.

CDR3 sequence reads: CASSLRGTGFYEQYF. CDR3 DNA sequence: TGTGCCAGCAGCTTAAGGGGGACAGGCTTCTACGAGCAGTACTTC. The chain is built from TRBV5-5 and TRBJ2-7; TRBD1 matches 8 bases. CDR1 SGHKS and CDR2 YYEKEE come from the germline V gene (reference sequence). The CDR3 has 15 residues. V was clipped by 2 bases and J by 3 bases; unmatched bases: 7.

The V and J genes are TRBV25-1 and TRBJ1-4, with 10 bases fitting TRBD1. V shed 8 bases, J shed 6 bases, and the junction held 9 bases outside the gene matches. CDR1 is MGHDK, CDR2 SYGVNS, per germline. The CDR3 extends over 15 amino acids. The CDR3 nucleotides read TGTGCCAGCTCTTGGACGGGACAGGGGTATGAAAAACTGTTTTTT. This gives the protein CASSWTGQGYEKLFF.

The rearrangement links TRBV19 to TRBJ2-3; 8 nucleotides line up with TRBD2. The V segment lost 5 bases and the J segment 0 bases; nucleotides outside the gene matches: 4. Germline V gene data show CDR1 as LNHDA and CDR2 as SQIVND (reference sequence). This CDR3 contains 15 residues. CDR3: CASSGLAASTDTQYF. The CDR3 DNA reads as TGTGCCAGTAGTGGACTAGCAGCCAGCACAGATACGCAGTATTTT.

The rearrangement uses TRBV4-2 and TRBJ1-1, with D maybe TRBD1 (5 bases). The CDR3 runs to 15 residues. From germline, CDR1 is LGHNA and CDR2 YNFKEQ. Trimming pared 1 base from V and 1 base from J, leaving 10 bases between. CDR3 residues: CASSQGPTGNTEAFF. Written as DNA, the CDR3 is TGTGCCAGCAGCCAAGGACCTACAGGGAACACTGAAGCTTTCTTT.

In nucleotides, the CDR3 is TGTGCCACCAGCAGAAATGCGGGACAGAACTATGGCTACACCTTC. Amino acids: CATSRNAGQNYGYTF. The gene calls are TRBV15 and TRBJ1-2; 7 nucleotides agree with TRBD1. This CDR3 spans 15 amino acids. V lost 2 bases, J lost 2 bases, and 5 bases stayed unmatched. Germline loops: CDR1 LNHNV, CDR2 YYDKDF (reference sequence). Together with reference TRBV15 and TRBJ1-2, the CDR3 gives the full variable domain: DAMVIQNPRYQVTQFGKPVTLSCSQTLNHNVMYWYQQKSSQAPKLLFHYYDKDFNNEADTPDNFQSRRPNTSFCFLDIRSPGLGDTAMYLCATSRNAGQNYGYTFGSGTRLTVV.

This clonotype was detected many times. The CDR3 nucleotides read TGTGCCAGCAGCCAACTTACTACCCCTAGCACAGATACGCAGTATTTT. Residues: CASSQLTTPSTDTQYF. The rearrangement joins TRBV14 to TRBJ2-3; D remains ambiguous. The CDR3 is 16 amino acids. Trimming left V 2 bases short and J 0 bases short, with 12 bases between. The V gene's germline CDR1 is SGHDN and CDR2 FVKESK.

With regard to this clonotype: A much more abundant neighbour one base away suggests this may be a read error. The chain links TRBV7-6 to TRBJ2-1, with 9 bases fitting TRBD2. Germline V gene lookup returns CDR1 SGHVS and CDR2 FNYEAQ. CDR3 size: 16 residues. CDR3 in amino acids: CASSPETSGYYNEQLF. The DNA for the CDR3 is TGTGCCAGCAGCCCAGAGACTAGCGGATACTACAATGAGCAGCTCTTC.

The chain links TRBV6-6 to TRBJ1-1; TRBD1 aligns across 7 bases. Germline V gene sequence: CDR1 MNHNY, CDR2 SVGAGI (reference sequence). Unmatched junction bases numbered 12, after V lost 0 bases and J lost 2 bases. CDR3 size: 18 residues. The CDR3 region is CASSYSGGAGTANTEAFF. The CDR3 DNA reads as TGTGCCAGCAGTTACTCAGGCGGGGCGGGGACAGCCAACACTGAAGCTTTCTTT.

Details on this clonotype: One base away lies a much larger clone, so this may be a sequencing read error. The CDR3 ends on some other residue instead of the conserved phenylalanine or tryptophan, so this is likely a read error. The V gene is TRBV13, the J gene TRBJ2-3; 7 nucleotides match TRBD1. Germline CDR1 reads PRHDT; CDR2 reads FYEKMQ (reference sequence). This CDR3 is built from 15 residues. The junction had 7 bases not matched to a gene; V was cut back by 6 bases and J by 1 base. CDR3 nucleotide sequence: TGTGCCAGCAGTACAGGGGAACGGGGCACAGATACGCAGTATATT. Translating gives CASSTGERGTDTQYI.

About this clonotype: Lacking the conserved final phenylalanine or tryptophan, this CDR3 likely reflects a read error. The limits of the CDR3 on the DNA are not certain, so only TCRdb's listed CDR3 is given. The chain is built from TRBV29-1 and TRBJ2-2. The CDR3 is made up of 12 amino acids, end residues included. CDR1 is SQVTM, CDR2 ANQGSEA, per germline. The CDR3 region is CSVGGNTGELDL.